One T cell receptor beta chain is described in this entry. Antigen: not known. This sample stems from a study of identical twins. Findings and limits, study-wide: Conclusions relied on cross-sectional statistical analysis, not following the same donors.

MiXCR, applied by TCRdb to the 5' RACE reads, yields one record per CDR3 protein. The table has some 1,600,000 distinct CDR3 sequences, around 29% seen once. The V gene's germline CDR1 is MNHEY and CDR2 SMNVEV (reference sequence). CDR3 length equals 15 residues. Trimming took off 1 base at V and 2 bases at J, with 9 bases between the two ends. The clonotype originates from a newborn girl in good health. The V and J genes are TRBV27 and TRBJ1-5; unclear D gene. Sequencing was carried out using cord blood. The CDR3 bases are TGTGCCAGCAGTTTATATTCTGGGGGCAATCAGCCCCAGCATTTT. Its translation is CASSLYSGGNQPQHF.